Shown below are 19 T cell receptor beta chains from a single sample sequenced in a study of cytomegalovirus exposure and HLA in healthy donors. The PCR employed 60 Vbeta primers together with 13 Jbeta primers. TCRdb keeps only in-frame clones here, not all; method: immunoSEQ multiplex PCR. The sample consists of roughly 100,000 clones, more than 60% of them appearing once. Specimen: PBMCs. The receptors here all came from a man aged 25 to 45 in good health and CMV-seronegative.

This chain joins TRBV7-8 and TRBJ1-1, with D perhaps matching TRBD1 (5 bases). CDR3 length: 13 residues. Trimming cost V 5 bases and J 1 base, with 8 bases left between them. The germline V gene encodes CDR1 SGHVS and CDR2 FQNEAQ. The CDR3 DNA follows: TGTGCCAGCAGCCGCACAGGGAACACTGAAGCTTTCTTT. It specifies CASSRTGNTEAFF.

The V and J genes are TRBV15 and TRBJ2-7, with TRBD2 matching 7 bases. Trimming removed 0 bases from V and 3 bases from J; junction bases left unmatched: 8. Germline lookup yields CDR1 LNHNV and CDR2 YYDKDF (reference sequence). CDR3 size: 16 residues. The CDR3 region is CATSREGGYPSYEQYF. For the CDR3, the DNA is TGTGCCACCAGCAGAGAGGGGGGGTACCCAAGCTACGAGCAGTACTTC.

This clone appeared once. This chain connects TRBV27 to TRBJ2-1, with 9 bases fitting TRBD2. CDR1 and CDR2 from the germline V gene are MNHEY and SMNVEV (reference sequence). Trimming took 8 bases from V and 7 from J; bases not matched to a gene: 18. The CDR3 consists of 17 residues. The DNA of the CDR3 is TGTGCCAGCCACCCACAAGGCGCTAGCGGGGAAAGAAATGAGCAGTTCTTC. This translates into CASHPQGASGERNEQFF.

This clone was seen more than once but under ten times. The chain combines TRBV6-1 with TRBJ1-5; TRBD1 agrees at 9 bases. Per germline, CDR1 MNHNS and CDR2 SASEGT. J lost 5 bases, V lost 3 bases, and 11 bases had no gene match. This CDR3 comprises 17 residues. CDR3 sequence: CASSDRTGQGFDQPQHF. CDR3 sequence (DNA): TGTGCCAGCAGTGACCGTACGGGACAGGGTTTCGATCAGCCCCAGCATTTT.

V gene TRBV27 combines with J gene TRBJ1-5, with TRBD1 identical over 8 bases. The CDR3 consists of 15 residues. Germline values: CDR1 MNHEY, CDR2 SMNVEV (reference sequence). V trimming: 2 bases; J trimming: 6 bases; junction bases outside the gene matches: 6. The CDR3 loop reads CASSLIPGGGQPQHF. The CDR3, as DNA: TGTGCCAGCAGTTTAATCCCAGGGGGCGGTCAGCCCCAGCATTTT.

The chain couples TRBV6-5 to TRBJ1-5; D is possibly TRBD1 (6 bases). The germline CDR1 and CDR2 sequences are MNHEY and SVGAGI. This CDR3 is built from 15 residues. Trimming removed 6 bases at V and 0 bases at J, with 12 bases between. The chain's CDR3 is CASRPLDSSNQPQHF. For the CDR3, the DNA is TGTGCCAGCAGACCCCTGGACAGTAGCAATCAGCCCCAGCATTTT.

V and J are TRBV7-8 and TRBJ2-7, with 11 bases that match TRBD1. In germline, CDR1 is SGHVS, CDR2 FQNEAQ. The CDR3 has 15 amino acids. J lost 4 bases, V lost 1 base, and 3 bases had no gene match. This CDR3 reads CASSLGGTGGYEQYF. The DNA for the CDR3 is TGTGCCAGCAGCTTAGGAGGGACAGGGGGTTACGAGCAGTACTTC.

The gene calls are TRBV9 and TRBJ2-3; perhaps TRBD1 as D (5 bases). The CDR3 runs 13 residues. CDR1 SGDLS and CDR2 YYNGEE come from the germline V gene. The V and J ends lost 3 bases and 11 bases respectively, with 16 bases between them. The CDR3 DNA follows: TGTGCCAGCAGCGGAAGGGGCGGACCCCGGCAGTATTTT. This encodes CASSGRGGPRQYF. Supplemented by reference TRBV9 and TRBJ2-3, the full variable domain reads DSGVTQTPKHLITATGQRVTLRCSPRSGDLSVYWYQQSLDQGLQFLIQYYNGEERAKGNILERFSAQQFPDLHSELNLSSLELGDSALYFCASSGRGGPRQYFGPGTRLTVL.

This sequence joins TRBV15 and TRBJ1-4, with D unresolved. V lost 1 base and J 10 bases, leaving 13 bases between the germline ends. This CDR3 is 14 amino acids long. Germline CDR1 and CDR2: LNHNV and YYDKDF (reference sequence). Here the CDR3 DNA reads TGTGCCACCAGCAGAGCTGGGCGCAACCTAAAACTGTTTTTT. Its protein product is CATSRAGRNLKLFF.

This rearrangement joins TRBV7-2 to TRBJ2-2; maybe TRBD1 (5 bases). The CDR3 is 16 residues long. V was pared by 0 bases and J by 1 base, with 9 bases between. Germline V gene data show CDR1 as SGHTA and CDR2 as FQGNSA. The chain's CDR3 is CASSLAQAKNTGELFF. CDR3 sequence (DNA): TGTGCCAGCAGCTTAGCACAGGCAAAGAACACCGGGGAGCTGTTTTTT.

This clone has just a few counts. The chain recombines TRBV5-1 with TRBJ1-3; 7 bases are shared with TRBD1. From germline, CDR1 is SGHRS and CDR2 YFSETQ. V dropped 4 bases and J dropped 1; count of bases not matched to a gene: 8. The CDR3 is made up of 16 amino acids. In DNA form, the CDR3 reads TGCGCCAGCAGCCAGGACAGGAGTGGTTCTGGAAACACCATATATTTT. It specifies CASSQDRSGSGNTIYF.

The chain recombines TRBV5-6 with TRBJ1-3; perhaps TRBD1 as D (5 bases). CDR3 length equals 16 residues. V gave up 4 bases and J gave up 4 bases, with 18 bases separating them. CDR1 is SGHDT and CDR2 is YYEEEE in the germline V gene. CDR3 sequence: CASSLALRRDGNTIYF. The DNA of the CDR3 is TGTGCCAGCAGCCTCGCGCTGAGGCGGGACGGAAACACCATATATTTT. Filled out from reference TRBV5-6 and TRBJ1-3, the complete variable domain reads DAGVTQSPTHLIKTRGQQVTLRCSPKSGHDTVSWYQQALGQGPQFIFQYYEEEERQRGNFPDRFSGHQFPNYSSELNVNALLLGDSALYLCASSLALRRDGNTIYFGEGSWLTVV.

This clone was recorded only once. This chain joins TRBV28 and TRBJ2-5; 13 nucleotides agree with TRBD2. CDR3 length equals 16 residues. Looked up from germline, CDR1 is MDHEN and CDR2 is SYDVKM. J lost 2 bases, V lost 4 bases, and 4 bases had no gene match. DNA of the CDR3: TGTGCCAGCAGTTACCCGGGACTAGCGGGACAAGAGACCCAGTACTTC. Encoded protein: CASSYPGLAGQETQYF.

Only one count was recorded for this clone. The rearrangement joins TRBV20-1 to TRBJ1-2; unclear D gene. In germline, CDR1 is DFQATT, CDR2 SNEGSKA (reference sequence). V lost 6 bases to trimming and J lost 4 bases, with 9 bases between them. This CDR3 comprises 11 residues. The CDR3 sequence is CSAPLAYGYTF. The CDR3 nucleotides read TGCAGTGCCCCCCTGGCCTATGGCTACACCTTC.

J is TRBJ2-7 and V is TRBV6-5; TRBD2 matches 12 bases. CDR3 length equals 13 residues. The trim removed 5 bases at V and 11 bases at J, leaving 7 bases unmatched. Germline V gene lookup returns CDR1 MNHEY and CDR2 SVGAGI. CDR3 protein: CASSTTSGRDKYF. The CDR3 DNA reads TGTGCCAGCAGTACGACTAGCGGGAGAGACAAGTACTTC.

J is TRBJ1-2 and V is TRBV7-9; D gene unclear. Per the germline V gene, CDR1 is SEHNR and CDR2 is FQNEAQ (reference sequence). This CDR3 comprises 10 residues. Trimming removed 6 bases at V and 5 bases at J, with 4 bases between. This CDR3 reads CASREYGYTF. CDR3 bases: TGTGCCAGCAGGGAGTATGGCTACACCTTC. The full variable domain, with the rest looked up from reference TRBV7-9 and TRBJ1-2, is DTGVSQNPRHKITKRGQNVTFRCDPISEHNRLYWYRQTLGQGPEFLTYFQNEAQLEKSRLLSDRFSAERPKGSFSTLEIQRTEQGDSAMYLCASREYGYTFGSGTRLTVV.

The rearrangement joins TRBV14 to TRBJ1-2; no definite D call. The germline V gene encodes CDR1 SGHDN and CDR2 FVKESK. The CDR3 covers 14 residues. V was shortened by 0 bases and J by 4 bases, with 9 bases between the two germline ends. Written as DNA, the CDR3 is TGTGCCAGCAGCCAAGACCGAGGGATCTATGGCTACACCTTC. The encoded protein is CASSQDRGIYGYTF.

The V gene is TRBV18, the J gene TRBJ2-3; the match to TRBD2 covers 10 bases. The CDR3 is made up of 16 amino acids. V was clipped by 3 bases and J by 4 bases; unmatched bases: 7. Germline V gene data show CDR1 as KGHSH and CDR2 as LQKENI. The CDR3 sequence is CASSPSEAGGADTQYF. As DNA, the CDR3 is TGTGCCAGCTCACCGTCCGAAGCGGGAGGGGCAGATACGCAGTATTTT.

V usage is TRBV14 and J usage is TRBJ2-1; D not certain. Trimming pared 0 bases from V and 8 bases from J, leaving 5 bases between. This CDR3 spans 12 amino acids. CDR1 is SGHDN and CDR2 is FVKESK in the germline V gene. CDR3 in amino acids: CASSQEGYEQFF. The CDR3 DNA reads as TGTGCCAGCAGCCAAGAGGGCTATGAGCAGTTCTTC. Supplemented by reference TRBV14 and TRBJ2-1, the full variable domain reads EAGVTQFPSHSVIEKGQTVTLRCDPISGHDNLYWYRRVMGKEIKFLLHFVKESKQDESGMPNNRFLAERTGGTYSTLKVQPAELEDSGVYFCASSQEGYEQFFGPGTRLTVL.